The TCR beta chain described here comes from a study of T and B cells in COVID-19 patients. TRB rearrangements were amplified by multiplex PCR with BIOMED2 TRB-A/B primers. One entry per CDR3 protein results from TCRdb running MiXCR on the multiplex PCR reads. In the table there are about 14,000 distinct CDR3 sequences, 29% of which are singletons. From blood, 250-500 ng of genomic DNA served as TRB template. After removal of 9 bases from V and 0 bases from J, the junction contained 3 bases not matched to a gene. The CDR3 has 13 amino acids. Germline values: CDR1 LNHDA, CDR2 SQIVND (reference sequence). Note on this clonotype: Its antigen is not known.

Overall study results and limits: In COVID-19 patients, T cell receptor beta variable and joining gene use was reportedly strongly skewed.

This clonotype was sampled from a human donor who had recovered from COVID-19. The chain carries TRBV19 and TRBJ1-1; 8 bases match TRBD1. Sequenced sample: blood. DNA of the CDR3: TGTGCCAGCAGGGGGCGGGTGAACACTGAAGCTTTCTTT. Translating gives CASRGRVNTEAFF.